This is a list of T cell receptor beta chains from one sample in a study of T cell responses to AZD1222 COVID-19 vaccine. The table came from immunoSEQ multiplex PCR; TCRdb's copy has only in-frame clones and leaves some out. Of about 120,000 clones in the sample, approximately 90% were seen once. This specimen was peripheral blood, taken 28 days after the second AZD1222 dose. Receptors originate from an adult who received the AZD1222 COVID-19 vaccine. Both conserved end residues are part of each CDR3. The D gene is left open where the match is weak. Expanded clones get a size class; other rows say once, few or many, or leave the size out.

abundance	v_gene	d_gene	j_gene	CDR3nt	CDR3aa
-	TRBV19	-	TRBJ2-3	TGTGCCAGTAGCGAAAGCACAGATACGCAGTATTTT	CASSESTDTQYF
-	TRBV6-5	-	TRBJ1-1	TGTGCCAGCAGTTCGGGTAGAAGGAGCACTGAAGCTTTCTTT	CASSSGRRSTEAFF
-	TRBV7-9	-	TRBJ2-3	TGTGCCAGCAGCCCAAATTTGGATACGCAGTATTTT	CASSPNLDTQYF
-	TRBV28	-	TRBJ2-5	TGTGCCAGCAGTTTCGTCAGAGAAGAGACCCAGTACTTC	CASSFVREETQYF
-	TRBV6-2/TRBV6-3	-	TRBJ2-5	TGTGCCAGCAGTTACGTCCTAGCGGAGACCCAGTACTTC	CASSYVLAETQYF
-	TRBV5-1	-	TRBJ1-1	TGCGCCAGCAGCACGACAGGCGGGCTTAATACTGAAGCTTTCTTT	CASSTTGGLNTEAFF
-	TRBV7-8	-	TRBJ2-1	TGTGCCAGCAGCGTGAGGTTGAACACCGTCGGTGAGCAGTTCTTC	CASSVRLNTVGEQFF
-	TRBV4-2	TRBD2	TRBJ2-2	TGTGCCAGCAGCCAAGAATTCGAAATAGCGGGAACCGGGGAGCTGTTTTTT	CASSQEFEIAGTGELFF
-	TRBV6-5	-	TRBJ2-2	TGTGCCAGCAGTAGCCGGGACGCGCTCGGGGAGCTGTTTTTT	CASSSRDALGELFF
-	TRBV25-1	-	TRBJ2-6	TGTGCCAGCAGTGGCAGGGCTGGGGCCAACGTCCTGACTTTC	CASSGRAGANVLTF
-	TRBV2	-	TRBJ2-2	TGTGCCTCCCACGGTGGGAGCACGAACACCGGGGAGCTGTTTTTT	CASHGGSTNTGELFF
few	TRBV3-1/TRBV3-2	TRBD2	TRBJ2-7	TGTGCCAGCAGCCAAGGATGGGCGGGGGAACCCTACGAGCAGTACTTC	CASSQGWAGEPYEQYF
-	TRBV11-2	-	TRBJ2-2	TGTGCCAGCAGCCACGGGACCGGGGAGCTGTTTTTT	CASSHGTGELFF
once	TRBV27	TRBD1	TRBJ1-4	TGTGCCAGCAGCCCCCTTAGGGCGGGACAGTCTTTT	CASSPLRAGQSF
-	TRBV10-3	-	TRBJ2-3	TGTGCCATCAGCGAAGGGGGGAGGGCGACAGATACGCAGTATTTT	CAISEGGRATDTQYF
few	TRBV5-1	TRBD1	TRBJ1-6	TGCGCCAGCAGCTTCGGGCAGGGGGTGAATTCACCCCTCCACTTT	CASSFGQGVNSPLHF
-	TRBV27	TRBD1	TRBJ2-7	TGTGCCAGCAGTTTCCTTCCGGGACAGGGCTACTACGAGCAGTACTTC	CASSFLPGQGYYEQYF
-	TRBV29-1	TRBD1	TRBJ1-5	TGCAGCGTTCGGGACAGGGGGCAAAATCAGCCCCAGCATTTT	CSVRDRGQNQPQHF